The clone carrying this TCR beta chain has only a few counts. Its matching antigen is unknown. The entry originates in a study of TIL therapy for anti-PD-1-resistant metastatic lung cancer. Study findings and constraints: Many TIL product clones were absent from baseline tumor, suggesting clonal contraction.

Indicated time point: pre-treatment sample, taken before nivolumab and TIL therapy. The tumor samples were excised metastases, mostly pleural nodules or supraclavicular lymph nodes. The immunoSEQ assay was v3. This table comes from immunoSEQ multiplex PCR, and its TCRdb copy is limited to in-frame clones, with some not included. The table has 95,000 or so clones, around 71% seen once; the top ten hold roughly 9.8%. The sequence was collected from a person aged 30 to 80 with non-small cell lung cancer. The sample consisted of tumor tissue, taken at baseline.

CDR3 sequence (DNA): TGTGCCAGCAGCGAGAGCAGAACTAATGAAAAACTGTTTTTT. It translates to CASSESRTNEKLFF. The chain uses TRBV7-2 and TRBJ1-4; D remains unclear. V was clipped by 5 bases and J by 1 base, with 8 bases between them. Germline CDR1 SGHTA, CDR2 FQGNSA. The CDR3 length is 14 residues. The full variable domain, in which reference TRBV7-2 and TRBJ1-4 provide the parts outside the CDR3, is GAGVSQSPSNKVTEKGKDVELRCDPISGHTALYWYRQSLGQGLEFLIYFQGNSAPDKSGLPSDRFSAERTGGSVSTLTIQRTQQEDSAVYLCASSESRTNEKLFFGSGTQLSVL.